These T cell receptor beta chains were read from a single sample in a study of CD8 T cells in Susac syndrome. In TCRdb, the immunoSEQ multiplex PCR reads were re-called with MiXCR into one record per CDR3 protein. The sample contains about 170,000 distinct CDR3 sequences, approximately 95% of which appear only once. The specimen sequenced was CD4+ T cells from PBMCs. All receptors derive from a human donor with multiple sclerosis. The CDR3 runs from the conserved cysteine through the conserved F or W. D genes are given only for firm matches. Rows may omit the clone size; those that give it use once, few, many or a size class.

abundance: -; j_gene: TRBJ2-5; d_gene: -; v_gene: TRBV4-2; CDR3nt: TGTGCCAGCAGCCGAGATCGGGAGACCCAGTACTTC; CDR3aa: CASSRDRETQYF
abundance: -; j_gene: TRBJ1-5; d_gene: -; v_gene: TRBV27; CDR3nt: TGTGCCAGCAGTACACGAGTTGGGGCGGGCCAGCCCCAGCATTTT; CDR3aa: CASSTRVGAGQPQHF
abundance: -; j_gene: TRBJ2-5; d_gene: TRBD2; v_gene: TRBV6-5; CDR3nt: TGTGCCAGCAGTCGCCGGGGGGACCGTGAGACCCAGTACTTC; CDR3aa: CASSRRGDRETQYF
abundance: -; j_gene: TRBJ2-7; d_gene: TRBD2; v_gene: TRBV18; CDR3nt: TGTGCCAGCTCAACAATAGCGGGGGCCTCCTACGAGCAGTACTTC; CDR3aa: CASSTIAGASYEQYF
abundance: once; j_gene: TRBJ1-6; d_gene: TRBD1; v_gene: TRBV3-1; CDR3nt: TGTGCCAGCAGCCGGAGGGGGCAGAATCCTTATTCACCCCTCCACTTT; CDR3aa: CASSRRGQNPYSPLHF
abundance: -; j_gene: TRBJ2-5; d_gene: TRBD2; v_gene: TRBV30; CDR3nt: TGTGCCTGGAGTGTACGAGCGGGAGGGGGAGAGACCCAGTACTTC; CDR3aa: CAWSVRAGGGETQYF
abundance: -; j_gene: TRBJ2-5; d_gene: -; v_gene: TRBV7-7; CDR3nt: TGTGCTAGCAGCCAAGGGGCCCCCCAAGAGACCCAGTACTTC; CDR3aa: CASSQGAPQETQYF
abundance: -; j_gene: TRBJ2-7; d_gene: -; v_gene: TRBV7-3; CDR3nt: TGTGCCAGCAGCTTGGCAGGGGGGCCAAGGTCCTACGAGCAGTACTTC; CDR3aa: CASSLAGGPRSYEQYF
abundance: -; j_gene: TRBJ1-3; d_gene: -; v_gene: TRBV5-1; CDR3nt: TGCGCCAGCAGCTTTGGACAGACCGGGACTATATATTTT; CDR3aa: CASSFGQTGTIYF
abundance: -; j_gene: TRBJ2-3; d_gene: TRBD1; v_gene: TRBV5-1; CDR3nt: TGCGCCAGCAGCGTTAGACAGGGGACAGATACGCAGTATTTT; CDR3aa: CASSVRQGTDTQYF
abundance: -; j_gene: TRBJ2-7; d_gene: TRBD2; v_gene: TRBV20-1; CDR3nt: TGCAGTGCTAGTCGGGCGGTAGCGGGAGCTTACGAGCAGTACTTC; CDR3aa: CSASRAVAGAYEQYF
abundance: -; j_gene: TRBJ2-1; d_gene: -; v_gene: TRBV18; CDR3nt: TGTGCCAGCTCACCCTTCTCAGGGGCAGGGGAGTTCTTC; CDR3aa: CASSPFSGAGEFF
abundance: -; j_gene: TRBJ1-2; d_gene: TRBD1; v_gene: TRBV6-6; CDR3nt: TGTGCCAGCAGTCGACAGGGGGATGGCTACACCTTC; CDR3aa: CASSRQGDGYTF
abundance: -; j_gene: TRBJ2-7; d_gene: -; v_gene: TRBV9; CDR3nt: TGTGCCAGCAGCGCTCAAGGGAGCCTACAGATCTACGAGCAGTACTTC; CDR3aa: CASSAQGSLQIYEQYF
abundance: -; j_gene: TRBJ2-5; d_gene: -; v_gene: TRBV9; CDR3nt: TGTGCCAGCAGCGTAGGGGTGGGGTCGGAGACCCAGTACTTC; CDR3aa: CASSVGVGSETQYF
abundance: -; j_gene: TRBJ2-2; d_gene: TRBD2; v_gene: TRBV28; CDR3nt: TGTGCCAGCACCCTCCCTGGACTAGGGTCCGGGGAGCTGTTTTTT; CDR3aa: CASTLPGLGSGELFF
abundance: -; j_gene: TRBJ2-3; d_gene: -; v_gene: TRBV11-2; CDR3nt: TGTGCCAGCAGCCAAGGGATACTTGGTTCTGGCACAGATACGCAGTATTTT; CDR3aa: CASSQGILGSGTDTQYF
abundance: -; j_gene: TRBJ2-5; d_gene: -; v_gene: TRBV2; CDR3nt: TGTGCCAGCAGTGAAGACCGGGTTGAGACCCAGTACTTC; CDR3aa: CASSEDRVETQYF
abundance: once; j_gene: TRBJ2-7; d_gene: TRBD2; v_gene: TRBV24-1; CDR3nt: TGTGCCACCAGTGACCCGACTAGCGCTACCTACGAGCAGTACTTC; CDR3aa: CATSDPTSATYEQYF
abundance: -; j_gene: TRBJ2-7; d_gene: TRBD2; v_gene: TRBV11-2; CDR3nt: TGTGCCAGCAGCCCCTACGGCCTAGCGGGAAGGTACGAGCAGTACTTC; CDR3aa: CASSPYGLAGRYEQYF
abundance: -; j_gene: TRBJ2-6; d_gene: TRBD2; v_gene: TRBV5-1; CDR3nt: TGCGCCAGCAGCCCGGGACTAGCGGGGACCCATAATACTGGGGCCAACGTCCTGACTTTC; CDR3aa: CASSPGLAGTHNTGANVLTF
abundance: -; j_gene: TRBJ1-1; d_gene: TRBD1; v_gene: TRBV5-4; CDR3nt: TGTGCCAGCAGCTTACAGGGGGGACAATTGAACACTGAAGCTTTCTTT; CDR3aa: CASSLQGGQLNTEAFF
abundance: -; j_gene: TRBJ1-5; d_gene: -; v_gene: TRBV5-6; CDR3nt: TGTGCCAGCAGCCTTTCAGGTTCGGGTCAGCCCCAGCATTTT; CDR3aa: CASSLSGSGQPQHF
abundance: -; j_gene: TRBJ2-2; d_gene: -; v_gene: TRBV29-1; CDR3nt: TGCAGCGTTGAAGATTGGGCCGGGGAGCTGTTTTTT; CDR3aa: CSVEDWAGELFF
abundance: -; j_gene: TRBJ1-5; d_gene: -; v_gene: TRBV30; CDR3nt: TGTGCCTGGGATTGGGCACAAGGACAGCCCCAGCATTTT; CDR3aa: CAWDWAQGQPQHF
abundance: -; j_gene: TRBJ2-5; d_gene: TRBD1; v_gene: TRBV7-2; CDR3nt: TGTGCCAGCAGCTCCATAACAGGGGGAGAGACCCAGTACTTC; CDR3aa: CASSSITGGETQYF
abundance: -; j_gene: TRBJ2-2; d_gene: TRBD2; v_gene: TRBV6-2/TRBV6-3; CDR3nt: TGTGCCAGCAGCTCCCCGGCGGGAGCGTCCGGGGAGCTGTTTTTT; CDR3aa: CASSSPAGASGELFF
abundance: once; j_gene: TRBJ2-7; d_gene: -; v_gene: TRBV5-1; CDR3nt: TGCGCCAGCAGCTTGGAGGAGGGCCGATGGGTCTACGAGCAGTACTTC; CDR3aa: CASSLEEGRWVYEQYF
abundance: -; j_gene: TRBJ2-7; d_gene: -; v_gene: TRBV7-9; CDR3nt: TGTGCCAGCAGCCCCGAACAGCTCTCCTACGAGCAGTACTTC; CDR3aa: CASSPEQLSYEQYF
abundance: -; j_gene: TRBJ2-3; d_gene: TRBD2; v_gene: TRBV6-1; CDR3nt: TGTGCCACCTCAGGAAGAGCGGGGACTTCAGATACGCAGTATTTT; CDR3aa: CATSGRAGTSDTQYF
abundance: -; j_gene: TRBJ2-2; d_gene: -; v_gene: TRBV7-2; CDR3nt: TGTGCCAGCAGCTTAGTTCCGGGACAGAACACCGGGGAGCTGTTTTTT; CDR3aa: CASSLVPGQNTGELFF
abundance: -; j_gene: TRBJ2-6; d_gene: -; v_gene: TRBV7-2; CDR3nt: TGTGCCAGCAGCTTCACCGCTGGGACCAACGTCCTGACTTTC; CDR3aa: CASSFTAGTNVLTF
abundance: -; j_gene: TRBJ2-2; d_gene: TRBD2; v_gene: TRBV18; CDR3nt: TGTGCCAGCTCACCAAATTCGGCGGGAGCAAACGGGGAGCTGTTTTTT; CDR3aa: CASSPNSAGANGELFF
abundance: -; j_gene: TRBJ2-6; d_gene: -; v_gene: TRBV20-1; CDR3nt: TGCAGTGCTATCCCAATTACTGGGGCCAACGTCCTGACTTTC; CDR3aa: CSAIPITGANVLTF
abundance: -; j_gene: TRBJ2-2; d_gene: -; v_gene: TRBV7-2; CDR3nt: TGTGCCAGCAGCGAAGGGAGAGGCACCGGGGAGCTGTTTTTT; CDR3aa: CASSEGRGTGELFF
abundance: -; j_gene: TRBJ1-1; d_gene: -; v_gene: TRBV20-1; CDR3nt: TGCAGTGCACCAGAGATTCCCCTGAACACTGAAGCTTTCTTT; CDR3aa: CSAPEIPLNTEAFF
abundance: -; j_gene: TRBJ2-1; d_gene: TRBD2; v_gene: TRBV29-1; CDR3nt: TGCAGCGTTGAGGGGACTAGCTTCAATGAGCAGTTCTTC; CDR3aa: CSVEGTSFNEQFF
abundance: -; j_gene: TRBJ2-3; d_gene: -; v_gene: TRBV7-9; CDR3nt: TGTGCCAGCAGCTTAGCGCCTTACAGCGATAGCACAGATACGCAGTATTTT; CDR3aa: CASSLAPYSDSTDTQYF
abundance: -; j_gene: TRBJ2-7; d_gene: -; v_gene: TRBV28; CDR3nt: TGTGCCAGCAGTTTTTGGGCAAAGTCCCACGAGCAGTACTTC; CDR3aa: CASSFWAKSHEQYF
abundance: -; j_gene: TRBJ2-5; d_gene: -; v_gene: TRBV6-1; CDR3nt: TGTGCCAGCTTAGGGGAGACCCAGTACTTC; CDR3aa: CASLGETQYF
abundance: -; j_gene: TRBJ2-1; d_gene: -; v_gene: TRBV2; CDR3nt: TGTGCCAGCAGTGAAGAGGGACGGAGCTCCTACAATGAGCAGTTCTTC; CDR3aa: CASSEEGRSSYNEQFF
abundance: -; j_gene: TRBJ2-7; d_gene: -; v_gene: TRBV5-1; CDR3nt: TGCGCCAGCAGCTTGGGTTATGGGCAGTACTTC; CDR3aa: CASSLGYGQYF
abundance: -; j_gene: TRBJ2-1; d_gene: TRBD1; v_gene: TRBV29-1; CDR3nt: TGCAGCGTTGAGAAGGGACAGTCCTCTCCCTACAATGAGCAGTTCTTC; CDR3aa: CSVEKGQSSPYNEQFF
abundance: -; j_gene: TRBJ2-5; d_gene: -; v_gene: TRBV10-3; CDR3nt: TGTGCCATCAGTGGAGAACAGGGCATCCAAGAGACCCAGTACTTC; CDR3aa: CAISGEQGIQETQYF
abundance: -; j_gene: TRBJ1-5; d_gene: -; v_gene: TRBV18; CDR3nt: TGTGCCAGCCAACAGGGAAGGGGTCAGCCCCAGCATTTT; CDR3aa: CASQQGRGQPQHF
abundance: once; j_gene: TRBJ2-5; d_gene: TRBD2; v_gene: TRBV4-2; CDR3nt: TGTGCCAGCAGCCAAGATGGGACTAGCGTCGGAGAGACCCAGTACTTC; CDR3aa: CASSQDGTSVGETQYF
abundance: -; j_gene: TRBJ2-3; d_gene: -; v_gene: TRBV5-4; CDR3nt: TGTGCCAGCAGCTTCGGACTGAACACAGATACGCAGTATTTT; CDR3aa: CASSFGLNTDTQYF
abundance: -; j_gene: TRBJ1-6; d_gene: -; v_gene: TRBV2; CDR3nt: TGTGCCAGCAGTGAGAGCAACAGTAAGAATTCACCCCTCCACTTT; CDR3aa: CASSESNSKNSPLHF